This T cell receptor beta chain was documented in a study of graft-versus-host responses after intestinal transplantation. Study information: Every recipient underwent anti-thymocyte globulin induction, then tacrolimus and steroids for two to three years.

Overall study findings and caveats: When patients had graft-donor T cell macrochimerism, their allografts held high graft-versus-host to host-versus-graft clonal ratios. Some GvH clones were seen earlier in gut or blood, suggesting intestinal origin.

Germline trimming cut 7 bases from V and 1 base from J; bases unmatched to any gene: 4. The germline CDR1 and CDR2 sequences are SGHTA and FQGNSA. CDR3 length: 14 amino acids. As concerns this clone: Its antigen is not identified.

The table came from immunoSEQ multiplex PCR; TCRdb's copy has only in-frame clones and leaves some out. The sample has under 150,000 clones; about 93% are singletons. The rearrangement joins TRBV7-2 to TRBJ2-1; TRBD2 matches at 7 bases. This TCR derives from a human donor who received an intestinal transplant. This material consisted of unstimulated CD4+ T cells sorted from spleen or lymph node cells, taken before intestinal transplant. The CDR3 protein is CASTHSGSYNEQFF. The CDR3 DNA reads TGTGCCAGCACCCATAGCGGGTCCTACAATGAGCAGTTCTTC.